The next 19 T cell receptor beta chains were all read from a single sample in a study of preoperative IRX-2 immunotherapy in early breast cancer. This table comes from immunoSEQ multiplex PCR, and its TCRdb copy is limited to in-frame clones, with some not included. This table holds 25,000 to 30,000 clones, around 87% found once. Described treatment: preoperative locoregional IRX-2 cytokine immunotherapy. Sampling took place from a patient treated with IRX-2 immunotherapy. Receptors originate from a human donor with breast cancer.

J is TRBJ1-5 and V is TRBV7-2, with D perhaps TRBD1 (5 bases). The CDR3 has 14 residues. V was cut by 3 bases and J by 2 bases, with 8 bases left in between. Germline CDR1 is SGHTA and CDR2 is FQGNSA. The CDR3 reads CASSFAGGNQPQHF. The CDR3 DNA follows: TGTGCCAGCAGCTTCGCGGGGGGCAATCAGCCCCAGCATTTT.

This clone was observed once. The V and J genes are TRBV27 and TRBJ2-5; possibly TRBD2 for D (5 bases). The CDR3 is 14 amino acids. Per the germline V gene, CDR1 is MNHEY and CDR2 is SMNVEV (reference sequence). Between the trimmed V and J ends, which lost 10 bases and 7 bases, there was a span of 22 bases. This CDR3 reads CATGTTNLRGTQYF. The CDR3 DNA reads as TGTGCCACCGGAACCACCAACCTCCGGGGGACCCAGTACTTC.

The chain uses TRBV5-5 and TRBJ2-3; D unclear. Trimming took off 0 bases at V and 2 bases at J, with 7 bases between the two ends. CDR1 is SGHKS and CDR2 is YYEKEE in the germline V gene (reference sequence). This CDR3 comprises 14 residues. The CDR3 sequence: CASSLDYDTDTQYF. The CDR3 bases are TGTGCCAGCAGCTTGGACTATGACACAGATACGCAGTATTTT.

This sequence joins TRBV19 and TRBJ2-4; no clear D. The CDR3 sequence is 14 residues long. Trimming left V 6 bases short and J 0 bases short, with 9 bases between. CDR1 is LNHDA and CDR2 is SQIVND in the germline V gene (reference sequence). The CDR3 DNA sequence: TGTGCCAGTAGCGTACACGTAGCCAAAAACATTCAGTACTTC. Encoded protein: CASSVHVAKNIQYF.

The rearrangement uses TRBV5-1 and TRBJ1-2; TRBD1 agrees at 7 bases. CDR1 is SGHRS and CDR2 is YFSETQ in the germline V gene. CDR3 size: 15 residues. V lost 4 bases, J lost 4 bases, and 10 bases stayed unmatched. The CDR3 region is CASSGGGTAIYGYTF. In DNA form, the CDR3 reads TGCGCCAGCAGCGGGGGAGGGACAGCAATCTATGGCTACACCTTC.

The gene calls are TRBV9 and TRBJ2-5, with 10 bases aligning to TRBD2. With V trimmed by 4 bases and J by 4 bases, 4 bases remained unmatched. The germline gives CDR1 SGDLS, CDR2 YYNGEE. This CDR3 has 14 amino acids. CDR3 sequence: CASSRLAGVETQYF. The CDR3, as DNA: TGTGCCAGCAGCCGCCTAGCGGGGGTAGAGACCCAGTACTTC. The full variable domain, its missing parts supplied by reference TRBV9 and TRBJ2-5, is DSGVTQTPKHLITATGQRVTLRCSPRSGDLSVYWYQQSLDQGLQFLIQYYNGEERAKGNILERFSAQQFPDLHSELNLSSLELGDSALYFCASSRLAGVETQYFGPGTRLLVL.

Here the CDR3 DNA reads TGCGCCAGCAGCTTGGGGACAGTGGCCTACGAGCAGTACTTC. Protein sequence: CASSLGTVAYEQYF. This chain uses TRBV5-1 with TRBJ2-5; D possibly corresponds to TRBD1 (6 bases). Judging by the DNA end, TRBJ2-7 fits better; the J call may be wrong. In germline, CDR1 is SGHRS, CDR2 YFSETQ. CDR3 size: 14 residues.

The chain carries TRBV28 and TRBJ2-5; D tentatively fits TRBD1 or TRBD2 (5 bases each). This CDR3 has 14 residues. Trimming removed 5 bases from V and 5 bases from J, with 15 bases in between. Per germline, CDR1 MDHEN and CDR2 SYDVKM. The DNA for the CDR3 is TGTGCCAGCAGTGGCCTGGAAGGGGAGGAGACCCAGTACTTC. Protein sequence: CASSGLEGEETQYF. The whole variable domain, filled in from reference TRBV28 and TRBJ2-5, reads DVKVTQSSRYLVKRTGEKVFLECVQDMDHENMFWYRQDPGLGLRLIYFSYDVKMKEKGDIPEGYSVSREKKERFSLILESASTNQTSMYLCASSGLEGEETQYFGPGTRLLVL.

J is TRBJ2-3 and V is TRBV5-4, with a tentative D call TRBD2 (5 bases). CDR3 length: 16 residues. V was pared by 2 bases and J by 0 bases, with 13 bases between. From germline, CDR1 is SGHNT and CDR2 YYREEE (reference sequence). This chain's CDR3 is CASSFGISPSTDTQYF. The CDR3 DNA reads TGTGCCAGCAGCTTCGGGATTAGCCCTAGCACAGATACGCAGTATTTT.

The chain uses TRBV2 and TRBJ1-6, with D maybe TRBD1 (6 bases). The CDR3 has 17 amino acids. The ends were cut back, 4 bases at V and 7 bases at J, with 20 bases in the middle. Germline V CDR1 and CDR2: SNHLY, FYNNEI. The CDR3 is CASSALGQSSWNSPLHF. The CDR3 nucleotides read TGTGCCAGCAGTGCTCTCGGACAGTCAAGCTGGAATTCACCCCTCCACTTT.

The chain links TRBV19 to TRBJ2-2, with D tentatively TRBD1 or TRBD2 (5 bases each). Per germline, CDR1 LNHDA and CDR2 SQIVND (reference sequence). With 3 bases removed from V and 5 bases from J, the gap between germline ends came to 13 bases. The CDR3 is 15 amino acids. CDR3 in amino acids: CASSISTGRTGELFF. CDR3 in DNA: TGTGCCAGTAGTATTTCTACGGGACGGACCGGGGAGCTGTTTTTT.

This CDR3 reads CASRGRGSTDTQYF. CDR3 nucleotides: TGTGCCAGCAGGGGCAGGGGATCCACAGATACGCAGTATTTT. V and J are TRBV2 and TRBJ2-3; D possibly corresponds to TRBD1 (6 bases). Trimming shortened V by 6 bases and J by 2 bases, and 12 bases separated the two germline ends. CDR1 and CDR2 (germline): SNHLY, FYNNEI. The CDR3 loop spans 14 amino acids.

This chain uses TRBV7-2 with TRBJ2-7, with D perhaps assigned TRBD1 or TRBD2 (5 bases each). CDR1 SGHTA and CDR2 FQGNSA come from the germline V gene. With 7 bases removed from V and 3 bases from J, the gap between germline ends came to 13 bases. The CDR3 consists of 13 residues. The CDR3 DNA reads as TGTGCCAGCACCAGACAGAGGGGCTACGAGCAGTACTTC. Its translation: CASTRQRGYEQYF. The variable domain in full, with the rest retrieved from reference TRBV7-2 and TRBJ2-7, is GAGVSQSPSNKVTEKGKDVELRCDPISGHTALYWYRQSLGQGLEFLIYFQGNSAPDKSGLPSDRFSAERTGGSVSTLTIQRTQQEDSAVYLCASTRQRGYEQYFGPGTRLTVT.

The CDR3 DNA sequence: TGTGCCAGTAGTATAGACGGTTACAATGAGCAGTTCTTC. Translated: CASSIDGYNEQFF. The rearrangement joins TRBV19 to TRBJ2-1, with D unclear. Trimming took 0 bases from V and 4 from J, leaving 4 bases between them. Germline values: CDR1 LNHDA, CDR2 SQIVND (reference sequence). CDR3 length equals 13 residues.

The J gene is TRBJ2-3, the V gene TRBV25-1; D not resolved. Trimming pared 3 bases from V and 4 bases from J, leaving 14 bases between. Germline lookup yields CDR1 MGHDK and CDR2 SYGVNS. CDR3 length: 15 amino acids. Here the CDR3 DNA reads TGTGCCAGCAGTGATTCCTGGACGTCGCCAGATACGCAGTATTTT. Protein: CASSDSWTSPDTQYF.

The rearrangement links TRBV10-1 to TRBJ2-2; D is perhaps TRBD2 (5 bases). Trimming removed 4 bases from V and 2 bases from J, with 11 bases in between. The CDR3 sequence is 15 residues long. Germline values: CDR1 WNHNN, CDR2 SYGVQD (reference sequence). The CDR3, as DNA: TGCGCCAGCAGTGTGGCTCGGGGTAACACCGGGGAGCTGTTTTTT. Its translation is CASSVARGNTGELFF.

DNA of the CDR3: TGTGCCAGCAGTTTTCAGGAATCCTACGAGCAGTACTTC. Its translation: CASSFQESYEQYF. The chain uses TRBV27 and TRBJ2-7; D gene unclear. The ends were cut back, 3 bases at V and 1 base at J, with 7 bases in the middle. Germline loops: CDR1 MNHEY, CDR2 SMNVEV (reference sequence). CDR3 length: 13 residues.

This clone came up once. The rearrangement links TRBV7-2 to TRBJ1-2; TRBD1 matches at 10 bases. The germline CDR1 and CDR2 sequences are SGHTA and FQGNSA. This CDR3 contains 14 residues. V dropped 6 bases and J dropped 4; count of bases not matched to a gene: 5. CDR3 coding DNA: TGTGCCAGCAGTACCGGGACAGGGGTCTATGGCTACACCTTC. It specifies CASSTGTGVYGYTF.

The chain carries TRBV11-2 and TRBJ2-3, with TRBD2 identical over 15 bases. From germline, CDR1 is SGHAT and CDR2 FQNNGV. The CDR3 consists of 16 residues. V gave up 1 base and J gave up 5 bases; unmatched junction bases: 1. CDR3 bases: TGTGCCAGCAGCTTAGGGACTAGCGGGGGGGTAGATACGCAGTATTTT. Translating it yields CASSLGTSGGVDTQYF.